Described below is a single TCR beta chain sequence and its context. Its target is unknown. These data are taken from a study of T cell responses to AZD1222 COVID-19 vaccine. Study observations and caveats: Scientists sampled the repertoires only once the peak T cell response had passed.

Germline assignment: CDR1 DFQATT and CDR2 SNEGSKA (reference sequence). The V and J ends lost 3 bases and 7 bases, in that order; junction bases with no gene match: 16. This CDR3 is built from 17 residues. Clones were sequenced by immunoSEQ multiplex PCR, and TCRdb holds only the in-frame ones, with some missing. Among about 160,000 clones listed, 89% were seen once. This TCR was sampled from an adult in good health. The genes are TRBV20-1 and TRBJ2-7; 12 positions match TRBD2. The source was peripheral blood, collected on day 0 of AZD1222 vaccination. CDR3 sequence: CSASRLAGGSRGREQYF. The CDR3 DNA sequence: TGCAGTGCTAGTAGGCTAGCGGGAGGGTCCAGGGGGCGTGAGCAGTACTTC.